This T cell receptor beta chain was found in a study of T cells in narcolepsy. Study summary: Enrolled donors included narcolepsy type 1 or type 2 patients and healthy controls.

A word on this clone: As yet, its antigen is unknown.

Some clones are missing from TCRdb's copy, which holds only in-frame ones; the method was immunoSEQ multiplex PCR. The table includes about 25,000 clones, 70% to 90% detected once. Notes on the study in general: Autoreactive clone sequences were missing from some blood memory CD4+ repertoires. Comparing one patient's CSF and blood CD4+ clonotypes highlighted HCRT- and TRIB2-specific autoreactive clonotypes. Healthy controls reportedly lacked the autoreactive clonotypes serially found in patients' blood.

Germline-derived CDR1 and CDR2 are MDHEN and SYDVKM. The CDR3 length is 13 residues. V was pared by 5 bases and J by 1 base, with 8 bases between. This chain connects TRBV28 to TRBJ2-5; D gene uncertain. This TCR came from a human donor with narcolepsy. Specimen: CD45RA- memory CD4+ T cells from PBMCs. The CDR3, as DNA: TGTGCCAGCAGTAGGCAGCCCCAAGAGACCCAGTACTTC. As protein: CASSRQPQETQYF.